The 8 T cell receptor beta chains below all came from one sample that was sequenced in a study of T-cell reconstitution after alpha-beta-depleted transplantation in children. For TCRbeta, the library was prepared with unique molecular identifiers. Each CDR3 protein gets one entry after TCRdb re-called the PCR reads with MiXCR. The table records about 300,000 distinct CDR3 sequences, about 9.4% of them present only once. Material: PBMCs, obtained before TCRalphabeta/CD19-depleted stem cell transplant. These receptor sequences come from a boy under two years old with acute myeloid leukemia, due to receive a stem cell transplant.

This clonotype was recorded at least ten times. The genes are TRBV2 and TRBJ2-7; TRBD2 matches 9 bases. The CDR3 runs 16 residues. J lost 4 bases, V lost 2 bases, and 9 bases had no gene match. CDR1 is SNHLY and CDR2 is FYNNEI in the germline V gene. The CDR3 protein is CASSEWLAGIGYEQYF. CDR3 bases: TGTGCCAGCAGTGAATGGCTAGCGGGGATTGGGTACGAGCAGTACTTC.

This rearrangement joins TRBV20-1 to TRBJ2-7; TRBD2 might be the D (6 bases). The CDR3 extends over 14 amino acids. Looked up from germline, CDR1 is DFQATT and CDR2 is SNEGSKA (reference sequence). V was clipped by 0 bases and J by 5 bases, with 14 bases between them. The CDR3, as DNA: TGCAGTGCTAGAGATCGGGCTAGCGCACACGAGCAGTACTTC. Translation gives CSARDRASAHEQYF.

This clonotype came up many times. The CDR3 sequence is CASSSTPGEKLFF. CDR3 nucleotides: TGTGCCAGCAGCTCCACTCCGGGGGAAAAACTGTTTTTT. The rearrangement joins TRBV7-6 to TRBJ1-4; no firm D call. Germline V gene data show CDR1 as SGHVS and CDR2 as FNYEAQ. Trimming cost V 4 bases and J 8 bases, with 11 bases left between them. The CDR3 has 13 amino acids.

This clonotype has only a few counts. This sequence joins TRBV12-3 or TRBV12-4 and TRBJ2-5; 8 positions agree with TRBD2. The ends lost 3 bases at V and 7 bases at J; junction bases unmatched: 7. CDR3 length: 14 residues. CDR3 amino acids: CASSLGLEGGTQYF. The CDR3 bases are TGTGCCAGCAGTTTGGGACTAGAGGGCGGGACCCAGTACTTC.

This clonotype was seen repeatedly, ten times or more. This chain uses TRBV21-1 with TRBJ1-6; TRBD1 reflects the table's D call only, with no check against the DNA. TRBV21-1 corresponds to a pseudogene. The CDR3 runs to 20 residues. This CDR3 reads CASSKDQRTTAVSYNSPLHF. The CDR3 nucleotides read TGTGCCAGCAGCAAAGATCAGAGGACAACAGCGGTCTCATATAATTCACCCCTCCACTTT.

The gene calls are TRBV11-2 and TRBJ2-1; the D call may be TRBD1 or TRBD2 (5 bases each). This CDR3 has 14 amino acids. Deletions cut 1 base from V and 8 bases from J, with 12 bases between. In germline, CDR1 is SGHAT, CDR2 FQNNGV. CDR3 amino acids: CASSLAGTDDEQFF. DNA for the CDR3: TGTGCCAGCAGCTTAGCTGGGACGGACGATGAGCAGTTCTTC.

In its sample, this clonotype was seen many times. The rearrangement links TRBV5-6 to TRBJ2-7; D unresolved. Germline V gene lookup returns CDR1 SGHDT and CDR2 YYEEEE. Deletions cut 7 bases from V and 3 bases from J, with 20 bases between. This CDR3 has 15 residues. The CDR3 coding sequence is TGTGCCAGCGGGTTATTTGGTGGGGAAGGCTACGAGCAGTACTTC. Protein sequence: CASGLFGGEGYEQYF.

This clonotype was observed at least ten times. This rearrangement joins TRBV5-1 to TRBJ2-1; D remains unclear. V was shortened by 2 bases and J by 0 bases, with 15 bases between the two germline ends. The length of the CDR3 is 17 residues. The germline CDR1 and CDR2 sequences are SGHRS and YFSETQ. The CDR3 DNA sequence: TGCGCCAGCAGCTTTTCCTCAGAACCGCTCTCCTACAATGAGCAGTTCTTC. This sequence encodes CASSFSSEPLSYNEQFF.